The rows below give T cell receptor beta chains drawn from one sample of a study of blood T cells in healthy people across ages. TCRdb reanalysed the 5' RACE reads using MiXCR and keeps one entry per CDR3 protein. The sample consists of more than 650,000 distinct CDR3 sequences, approximately 53% of them appearing once. The sample consisted of blood. The source is a man older than 75 in good health. CDR3s include the opening cysteine and the closing phenylalanine or tryptophan. D genes are given only for firm matches. Not all rows give a size; the values are once, few, many and, for expanded clones, a class.

TRBV18	few	TRBJ1-1	NA	CASSPDILATEAFF	TGTGCCAGCTCGCCGGACATTCTGGCCACTGAAGCTTTCTTT
TRBV12-5	few	TRBJ2-5	TRBD1	CASGYLGQGETQYF	TGTGCTAGTGGTTACCTAGGACAGGGGGAGACCCAGTACTTC
TRBV5-1	NA	TRBJ2-7	NA	CASSFLDEGYEQYF	TGCGCCAGCAGTTTCCTTGACGAGGGCTACGAGCAGTACTTC
TRBV6-1	NA	TRBJ2-3	TRBD1	CASSRPPGGGDRYAYF	TGTGCCAGCAGCCGTCCCCCAGGGGGCGGGGACAGATACGCGTATTTT
TRBV9	NA	TRBJ1-5	TRBD1	CASSATGAGQPQHF	TGTGCCAGCAGCGCGACAGGGGCCGGTCAGCCCCAGCATTTT
TRBV2	NA	TRBJ2-3	NA	CASSENPYTDTQYF	TGTGCCAGCAGTGAAAACCCCTACACAGATACGCAGTATTTT
TRBV7-8	NA	TRBJ2-1	NA	CASSKITSSYNEQFF	TGTGCCAGCAGTAAAATAACCAGCTCCTACAATGAGCAGTTCTTC
TRBV6-1	NA	TRBJ1-2	NA	CASSEPGQYGYTF	TGTGCCAGCAGTGAACCCGGCCAGTATGGCTACACCTTC
TRBV11-2	NA	TRBJ2-1	NA	CASGHACDEQFF	TGTGCCAGCGGCCACGCCTGTGATGAGCAGTTCTTC
TRBV6-6	few	TRBJ2-7	TRBD2	CASSAVGAGSSYEQYF	TGTGCCAGCAGCGCCGTTGGAGCGGGGAGCTCCTACGAGCAGTACTTC